Shown below are 32 T cell receptor beta chains from a single sample sequenced in a study of shared clonotypes between healthy human individuals. The protocol was immunoSEQ multiplex PCR, while the TCRdb copy is restricted to in-frame clones and leaves out a portion. The sample contains 1.5 million to 2.5 million clones, roughly 94% of which appear only once. CD8 cells classed as naive were CD45RO-negative and positively selected for CCR7, excluding terminally differentiated effector memory CD45RA+ cells. Sequenced material: naive CD8+ T cells sorted from blood. Receptor source: a man in his late teens or twenties in good health.

The chain has TRBV18 and TRBJ2-3; 9 bases fit TRBD1. V lost 4 bases and J lost 7; bases outside the gene matches: 18. The CDR3 is 18 amino acids. Germline CDR1 and CDR2: KGHSH and LQKENI. The CDR3 DNA follows: TGTGCCAGCTCACGGCCGGTGGACAGGGGCGGAAACTTCAATACGCAGTATTTT. This translates into CASSRPVDRGGNFNTQYF.

Worth noting for this clone: The same CDR3 is also encoded by other DNA sequences in this sample. The chain couples TRBV9 to TRBJ2-7; D is undetermined. V was pared by 0 bases and J by 2 bases, with 6 bases between. Germline-derived CDR1 and CDR2 are SGDLS and YYNGEE. This CDR3 region has 13 residues. DNA of the CDR3: TGTGCCAGCAGCGTAGCTACGGCCTACGAGCAGTACTTC. Translation: CASSVATAYEQYF.

This chain uses TRBV7-8 with TRBJ2-5, with 12 positions matching TRBD2. With 3 bases clipped from V and 4 bases from J, the junction kept 12 bases outside the gene matches. The CDR3 extends over 18 amino acids. Germline V CDR1 and CDR2: SGHVS, FQNEAQ. DNA for the CDR3: TGTGCCAGCAGCTTTAGACTAGCGGGAGATGGCTCGGGAGAGACCCAGTACTTC. This gives the protein CASSFRLAGDGSGETQYF.

This sequence joins TRBV6-1 and TRBJ1-1; TRBD1 might be the D (6 bases). The CDR3 has 12 residues. The germline V gene encodes CDR1 MNHNS and CDR2 SASEGT. V was trimmed by 8 bases and J by 3 bases, leaving 10 bases between them. CDR3 protein: CASGDTYTEAFF. The CDR3 DNA follows: TGTGCCAGCGGGGACACTTACACTGAAGCTTTCTTT.

The chain employs TRBV9 and TRBJ2-2; the match to TRBD1 covers 8 bases. The CDR3 consists of 16 residues. Germline loops: CDR1 SGDLS, CDR2 YYNGEE. The V gene end was trimmed by 4 bases and the J gene end by 3 bases; junction bases not matched to a gene: 8. CDR3 loop: CASSLRQGIDTGELFF. DNA of the CDR3: TGTGCCAGCAGCCTTCGACAGGGGATAGACACCGGGGAGCTGTTTTTT.

This clone was detected once. Within the sample, other DNA sequences also encode this same CDR3. The chain uses TRBV7-9 and TRBJ1-1, with D hard to call. Germline CDR1 and CDR2: SEHNR and FQNEAQ (reference sequence). V shed 5 bases and J shed 5 bases, with 6 bases lying between them. The CDR3 consists of 11 residues. CDR3 sequence: CASSPGTEAFF. CDR3 nucleotide sequence: TGTGCCAGCAGCCCCGGAACTGAAGCTTTCTTT.

V usage is TRBV12-5 and J usage is TRBJ1-1; D remains unclear. The CDR3 spans 14 residues. CDR1 is LGHNT and CDR2 is FRNRAP in the germline V gene. The ends were cut back, 7 bases at V and 2 bases at J, with 14 bases in the middle. The CDR3 sequence: CASAFGPSNTEAFF. The CDR3 nucleotides are TGTGCTAGTGCCTTCGGACCTTCTAACACTGAAGCTTTCTTT.

This chain joins TRBV30 and TRBJ1-1; D is unresolved. The V and J ends lost 1 base and 0 bases respectively, with 9 bases between them. Germline CDR1 GTSNPN, CDR2 SVGIG (reference sequence). The CDR3 extends over 14 amino acids. The CDR3 DNA sequence: TGTGCCTGGAGTGCGGCAGGTTTGAACACTGAAGCTTTCTTT. Translation gives CAWSAAGLNTEAFF.

The rearrangement links TRBV27 to TRBJ1-1; possibly TRBD1 for D (5 bases). With 7 bases removed from V and 1 base from J, the gap between germline ends came to 13 bases. This CDR3 comprises 14 residues. The germline CDR1 and CDR2 sequences are MNHEY and SMNVEV (reference sequence). DNA of the CDR3: TGTGCCAGCACCCCGTTGGGGGGGAACACTGAAGCTTTCTTT. This codes for CASTPLGGNTEAFF.

About this clone: The identical CDR3 is also encoded by other nucleotide sequences in the sample. CDR3 residues: CASSPPSTDTQYF. CDR3 nucleotide sequence: TGTGCCAGCAGCCCCCCCAGCACAGATACGCAGTATTTT. The J gene is TRBJ2-3, the V gene TRBV7-9; no clear D gene. Germline loops: CDR1 SEHNR, CDR2 FQNEAQ (reference sequence). CDR3 size: 13 residues. Trimming pared 5 bases from V and 0 bases from J, leaving 6 bases between.

V is TRBV4-1 and J is TRBJ2-7, with 9 positions matching TRBD2. This CDR3 region has 16 residues. Germline CDR1 and CDR2: MGHRA and YSYEKL. Germline trimming cut 0 bases from V and 3 bases from J; bases unmatched to any gene: 6. CDR3 protein: CASSQETAGGIYEQYF. As DNA, the CDR3 is TGCGCCAGCAGCCAAGAGACGGCGGGGGGGATCTACGAGCAGTACTTC.

The CDR3 DNA sequence: TGTGCCAGCAACGTAGACAGGGGAAGCTCCTACGAGCAGTACTTC. It encodes CASNVDRGSSYEQYF. The chain couples TRBV6-1 to TRBJ2-7; 8 positions agree with TRBD1. The J segment lost 0 bases and the V segment lost 7 bases, leaving 8 bases of the junction unmatched. The length of the CDR3 is 15 residues. The germline V gene encodes CDR1 MNHNS and CDR2 SASEGT.

The chain uses TRBV19 and TRBJ2-7; no clear D. V gave up 4 bases and J gave up 2 bases, with 9 bases separating them. Germline V lookup: CDR1 LNHDA, CDR2 SQIVND (reference sequence). This CDR3 contains 13 residues. The CDR3 nucleotides read TGTGCCAGTAGTACGTCCTTGGCCTACGAGCAGTACTTC. Translating it yields CASSTSLAYEQYF.

The chain uses TRBV10-3 and TRBJ1-5; 7 nucleotides match TRBD1. The V segment lost 0 bases and the J segment 6 bases; nucleotides outside the gene matches: 5. In germline, CDR1 is ENHRY, CDR2 SYGVKD. The CDR3 extends over 15 amino acids. The DNA for the CDR3 is TGTGCCATCAGTGAGTCCGGGACAGCGCGTCAGCCCCAGCATTTT. Encoded protein: CAISESGTARQPQHF.

In its sample, this clone was seen once. This rearrangement joins TRBV28 to TRBJ1-6; 9 bases fit TRBD1. After removal of 4 bases from V and 9 bases from J, the junction contained 4 bases not matched to a gene. The CDR3 totals 14 residues. CDR1 is MDHEN and CDR2 is SYDVKM in the germline V gene. Here the CDR3 DNA reads TGTGCCAGCAGTTCCGGGACAGGGAGTTCACCCCTCCACTTT. It codes for CASSSGTGSSPLHF.

This chain joins TRBV18 and TRBJ2-2; 11 nucleotides match TRBD2. V was pared by 2 bases and J by 2 bases, with 4 bases of the junction left unmatched. Germline-derived CDR1 and CDR2 are KGHSH and LQKENI. CDR3 length equals 17 residues. In DNA, the CDR3 is TGTGCCAGCTCACCAACGACTAGCGGGGTTAACACCGGGGAGCTGTTTTTT. Protein product: CASSPTTSGVNTGELFF. Filled out from reference TRBV18 and TRBJ2-2, the complete variable domain reads NAGVMQNPRHLVRRRGQEARLRCSPMKGHSHVYWYRQLPEEGLKFMVYLQKENIIDESGMPKERFSAEFPKEGPSILRIQQVVRGDSAAYFCASSPTTSGVNTGELFFGEGSRLTVL.

The chain couples TRBV10-3 to TRBJ2-7; a weak D match, TRBD1 (6 bases). The CDR3 spans 13 residues. Germline CDR1 reads ENHRY; CDR2 reads SYGVKD. The germline V and J ends were trimmed by 5 bases and 5 bases, with 13 bases remaining between them. DNA of the CDR3: TGTGCCATCAGTCTACAGGGTTCCGACGAGCAGTACTTC. Translated, it gives CAISLQGSDEQYF.

The rearrangement joins TRBV19 to TRBJ2-1, with D perhaps being TRBD1 or TRBD2 (5 bases each). V lost 10 bases to trimming and J lost 5 bases, with 9 bases between them. The CDR3 covers 11 residues. Germline assignment: CDR1 LNHDA and CDR2 SQIVND (reference sequence). The CDR3 protein is CATGTDNEQFF. Here the CDR3 DNA reads TGTGCCACGGGGACGGACAATGAGCAGTTCTTC.

With respect to this clone: Other DNA sequences within the sample encode an identical CDR3. The chain links TRBV7-9 to TRBJ2-2, with unresolved D. The germline V gene encodes CDR1 SEHNR and CDR2 FQNEAQ (reference sequence). The CDR3 is 13 amino acids. V was shortened by 2 bases and J by 4 bases, with 5 bases between the two germline ends. In nucleotides, the CDR3 is TGTGCCAGCAGCTTAACCCCCACCGGGGAGCTGTTTTTT. Residues: CASSLTPTGELFF.

The chain carries TRBV4-1 and TRBJ2-7; no firm D call. V was cut by 1 base and J by 2 bases, with 12 bases left in between. The germline V gene encodes CDR1 MGHRA and CDR2 YSYEKL. This CDR3 comprises 15 residues. The CDR3 reads CASSQGTQATYEQYF. DNA of the CDR3: TGCGCCAGCAGCCAAGGGACCCAGGCTACCTACGAGCAGTACTTC.

The chain is built from TRBV6-5 and TRBJ1-1, with TRBD1 as a possible D gene (5 bases). Germline CDR1 and CDR2: MNHEY and SVGAGI. Trimming took 0 bases from V and 8 from J, leaving 19 bases between them. This CDR3 contains 16 residues. The CDR3 here is CASSYSWGGRPFEAFF. CDR3 in DNA: TGTGCCAGCAGTTACTCGTGGGGGGGGAGACCCTTCGAAGCTTTCTTT.

This chain connects TRBV11-3 to TRBJ2-3; 7 bases align to TRBD1. V trimming: 5 bases; J trimming: 5 bases; junction bases outside the gene matches: 7. CDR1 and CDR2 from the germline V gene are SGHNT and YENEEA. The CDR3 is 14 amino acids. DNA of the CDR3: TGTGCCAGCAGCCCAGAGGGGGCGGAAGATACGCAGTATTTT. It codes for CASSPEGAEDTQYF.

This chain uses TRBV4-1 with TRBJ2-7, with D uncertain. CDR1 and CDR2 (germline): MGHRA, YSYEKL. V was pared by 4 bases and J by 3 bases, with 13 bases between. This CDR3 contains 14 residues. The CDR3 protein is CASSLKDGCYEQYF. The CDR3 DNA reads as TGCGCCAGCAGCCTAAAGGACGGTTGCTACGAGCAGTACTTC.

Comment on this clone: Other DNA sequences in the same sample also yield this CDR3. This rearrangement joins TRBV5-1 to TRBJ1-5; D might be TRBD1 (6 bases). This CDR3 is built from 15 residues. The germline V gene encodes CDR1 SGHRS and CDR2 YFSETQ. V lost 0 bases, J lost 0 bases, and 7 bases lay in between. The CDR3 DNA reads TGCGCCAGCAGCTTGGGAGGGGGTAGCAATCAGCCCCAGCATTTT. Translated, it gives CASSLGGGSNQPQHF.

The chain uses TRBV5-4 and TRBJ2-7, with TRBD2 matching 8 bases. Unmatched junction bases numbered 4, after V lost 5 bases and J lost 6 bases. CDR3 size: 12 residues. Looked up from germline, CDR1 is SGHNT and CDR2 is YYREEE (reference sequence). CDR3 amino acids: CASSWTSSEQYF. The CDR3 nucleotides are TGTGCCAGCAGTTGGACTAGCAGCGAGCAGTACTTC.

This clone was counted a few times. The sample holds other DNA sequences that translate to the same CDR3. This chain links TRBV27 with TRBJ2-1; TRBD1 matches at 10 bases. Trimming removed 5 bases from V and 2 bases from J; junction bases left unmatched: 3. The CDR3 length is 15 residues. From germline, CDR1 is MNHEY and CDR2 SMNVEV (reference sequence). The CDR3 protein is CASSPGTGAYNEQFF. As DNA, the CDR3 is TGTGCCAGCAGTCCCGGGACAGGGGCCTACAATGAGCAGTTCTTC.

The V gene is TRBV28, the J gene TRBJ2-2; D remains unclear. The V end was cut by 3 bases, the J end by 2 bases, with 7 bases between. There are 14 residues in the CDR3. Germline V gene sequence: CDR1 MDHEN, CDR2 SYDVKM. In DNA, the CDR3 is TGTGCCAGCAGTTTCTCTCTTAACACCGGGGAGCTGTTTTTT. This translates into CASSFSLNTGELFF.

The rearrangement joins TRBV5-1 to TRBJ1-2, with 7 bases matching TRBD1. The germline CDR1 and CDR2 sequences are SGHRS and YFSETQ. V was clipped by 4 bases and J by 5 bases; unmatched bases: 14. The CDR3 is made up of 16 amino acids. Here the CDR3 DNA reads TGCGCCAGCAGCCCCGTAGCAGGGGGAGGGGAATATGGCTACACCTTC. Residues: CASSPVAGGGEYGYTF.

This clone appeared a single time. V usage is TRBV5-6 and J usage is TRBJ2-3, with D maybe TRBD2 (6 bases). Looked up from germline, CDR1 is SGHDT and CDR2 is YYEEEE. This CDR3 contains 13 residues. V gave up 3 bases and J gave up 5 bases, with 10 bases separating them. The CDR3 sequence: CASSSRLGDTQYF. The CDR3 DNA sequence: TGTGCCAGCAGCTCCCGACTAGGAGATACGCAGTATTTT.

The rearrangement joins TRBV4-1 to TRBJ2-2; 11 bases match TRBD2. Germline CDR1 MGHRA, CDR2 YSYEKL. CDR3 length: 17 residues. J lost 2 bases, V lost 3 bases, and 5 bases had no gene match. CDR3: CASSQATSGSNTGELFF. In DNA form, the CDR3 reads TGCGCCAGCAGCCAGGCCACTAGCGGGAGTAACACCGGGGAGCTGTTTTTT.

Details on this clone: The sample holds other DNA sequences that translate to the same CDR3. This sequence joins TRBV5-1 and TRBJ1-1, with no clear D. Per germline, CDR1 SGHRS and CDR2 YFSETQ. V dropped 0 bases and J dropped 1 base, with 4 bases sitting between them. This CDR3 has 13 residues. Written as DNA, the CDR3 is TGCGCCAGCAGCTTGGAAGCGAACACTGAAGCTTTCTTT. Encoded protein: CASSLEANTEAFF.

The rearrangement links TRBV5-4 to TRBJ2-2, with 10 positions matching TRBD2. The germline V gene encodes CDR1 SGHNT and CDR2 YYREEE (reference sequence). With V trimmed by 0 bases and J by 4 bases, 6 bases remained unmatched. The CDR3 extends over 17 amino acids. In DNA form, the CDR3 reads TGTGCCAGCAGCTTGGACCTAGCGGGAGCCGGCACCGGGGAGCTGTTTTTT. This gives the protein CASSLDLAGAGTGELFF. Variable domain in full (rest from reference TRBV5-4 and TRBJ2-2): ETGVTQSPTHLIKTRGQQVTLRCSSQSGHNTVSWYQQALGQGPQFIFQYYREEENGRGNFPPRFSGLQFPNYSSELNVNALELDDSALYLCASSLDLAGAGTGELFFGEGSRLTVL.